The 23 T cell receptor beta chains given below trace back to one sample, sequenced in a study of shared clonotypes between healthy human individuals. Positively selected for CCR7, the CD45RO-negative cells used as naive CD8 cells excluded terminally differentiated effector memory CD45RA+ cells. Here immunoSEQ multiplex PCR was the method, and the copy in TCRdb shows in-frame clones only, minus some. The sample lists some 800,000 clones; nearly 95% were seen once. Sequenced: naive CD8+ T cells sorted from blood. The receptor source for this set is a man in his thirties or forties in good health.

The J gene is TRBJ2-2, the V gene TRBV6-5, with 7 bases fitting TRBD1. Germline V gene sequence: CDR1 MNHEY, CDR2 SVGAGI. Unmatched junction bases numbered 8, after V lost 4 bases and J lost 3 bases. This CDR3 spans 16 amino acids. In DNA form, the CDR3 reads TGTGCCAGCAGTTCTTGGACAGGTCTGGACACCGGGGAGCTGTTTTTT. It yields the protein CASSSWTGLDTGELFF.

V is TRBV6-5 and J is TRBJ1-1; no definite D call. Germline V lookup: CDR1 MNHEY, CDR2 SVGAGI. The length of the CDR3 is 14 residues. Deletions cut 6 bases from V and 0 bases from J, with 11 bases between. The CDR3, as DNA: TGTGCCAGCAGAACTTCAAGGATGAACACTGAAGCTTTCTTT. It codes for CASRTSRMNTEAFF.

V usage is TRBV15 and J usage is TRBJ2-3; TRBD1 matches 7 bases. The CDR3 length is 15 residues. J lost 2 bases, V lost 5 bases, and 7 bases had no gene match. From germline, CDR1 is LNHNV and CDR2 YYDKDF (reference sequence). The CDR3 coding sequence is TGTGCCACCAGCGTACGGGACAGAGACACAGATACGCAGTATTTT. Translating gives CATSVRDRDTDTQYF.

This chain joins TRBV2 and TRBJ2-2, with D possibly being TRBD2 (5 bases). V dropped 2 bases and J dropped 5 bases, with 12 bases sitting between them. Germline V gene sequence: CDR1 SNHLY, CDR2 FYNNEI. The CDR3 is 15 amino acids. The CDR3 DNA reads as TGTGCCAGCAGTGAATTGTCTAGCATTACCGGGGAGCTGTTTTTT. It encodes CASSELSSITGELFF.

This clone was detected only once. The chain carries TRBV4-3 and TRBJ2-7; D could derive from TRBD1 or TRBD2 (5 bases each). The CDR3 is 15 residues long. The germline CDR1 and CDR2 sequences are LGHNA and YSLEER. The V and J ends lost 1 base and 3 bases respectively, with 13 bases between them. The chain's CDR3 is CASSQAQGVGYEQYF. The CDR3 bases are TGCGCCAGCAGCCAAGCTCAGGGAGTAGGCTACGAGCAGTACTTC.

V and J are TRBV28 and TRBJ2-7; a weak D match, TRBD1 (6 bases). V was trimmed by 7 bases and J by 2 bases, leaving 9 bases between them. Looked up from germline, CDR1 is MDHEN and CDR2 is SYDVKM. There are 12 residues in the CDR3. The CDR3, as DNA: TGTGCCAGCACTACAGGGACCTACGAGCAGTACTTC. Protein sequence: CASTTGTYEQYF.

The genes are TRBV19 and TRBJ1-5, with a possible D match to TRBD1 (5 bases). The V and J ends lost 7 bases and 3 bases respectively, with 16 bases between them. Germline V CDR1 and CDR2: LNHDA, SQIVND (reference sequence). This CDR3 comprises 15 residues. The CDR3 nucleotides are TGTGCCAGTACCATTGACGAGGGGCACAATCAGCCCCAGCATTTT. Its translation is CASTIDEGHNQPQHF.

This chain connects TRBV18 to TRBJ2-6, with a possible D match to TRBD2 (5 bases). V was pared by 2 bases and J by 0 bases, with 11 bases between. The CDR3 contains 17 residues. CDR1 and CDR2 (germline): KGHSH, LQKENI. CDR3 region: CASSPSSGSSGANVLTF. CDR3 DNA: TGTGCCAGCTCACCATCCAGCGGAAGCTCTGGGGCCAACGTCCTGACTTTC.

The chain joins TRBV14 to TRBJ2-3, with D hard to call. The CDR3 is 16 residues long. Germline CDR1 and CDR2: SGHDN and FVKESK. Trimming took off 1 base at V and 0 bases at J, with 11 bases between the two ends. The CDR3 nucleotides read TGTGCCAGCAGCCAAGCGTACGATTCAAGCACAGATACGCAGTATTTT. Amino acids: CASSQAYDSSTDTQYF.

This clone was observed once. The V gene is TRBV30, the J gene TRBJ2-1, with TRBD1 as a possible D gene (6 bases). V lost 3 bases and J lost 3, with 15 bases in between. CDR1 GTSNPN and CDR2 SVGIG come from the germline V gene (reference sequence). The CDR3 has 15 amino acids. CDR3 sequence reads: CAWSPSQGFYNEQFF. The CDR3 DNA follows: TGTGCCTGGAGCCCCTCTCAGGGGTTCTACAATGAGCAGTTCTTC.

The V gene is TRBV5-5, the J gene TRBJ1-5; tentative D call: TRBD1 (5 bases). Deletions cut 4 bases from V and 4 bases from J, with 12 bases between. The CDR3 length is 14 residues. Germline lookup yields CDR1 SGHKS and CDR2 YYEKEE (reference sequence). The CDR3 is CASSRGGTNQPQHF. CDR3 DNA: TGTGCCAGCAGCAGAGGCGGGACTAATCAGCCCCAGCATTTT.

This clone was seen more than once but under ten times. The CDR3 nucleotides are TGCGCCAGCATCCCCCCCGGGGATAGCAATCAGCCCCAGCATTTT. This sequence encodes CASIPPGDSNQPQHF. The chain is built from TRBV10-1 and TRBJ1-5; D gene uncertain. V was trimmed by 7 bases and J by 0 bases, leaving 13 bases between them. From germline, CDR1 is WNHNN and CDR2 SYGVQD (reference sequence). The CDR3 is 15 amino acids.

The chain combines TRBV5-1 with TRBJ2-1; TRBD1 matches at 11 bases. The CDR3 is 16 amino acids. V gave up 0 bases and J gave up 3 bases; unmatched junction bases: 2. Germline CDR1 and CDR2: SGHRS and YFSETQ. The CDR3, as DNA: TGCGCCAGCAGCTTGGAGGACAGGGGGCTCTACAATGAGCAGTTCTTC. This encodes CASSLEDRGLYNEQFF.

The V and J genes are TRBV5-6 and TRBJ1-1, with 7 bases identical to TRBD1. The trim removed 2 bases at V and 6 bases at J, leaving 13 bases unmatched. The length of the CDR3 is 16 residues. Germline V gives CDR1 SGHDT, CDR2 YYEEEE. The CDR3 here is CASSLTLKTGTAEAFF. The CDR3 region has the DNA TGTGCCAGCAGCTTAACCCTTAAAACCGGGACAGCTGAAGCTTTCTTT.

A note on this clone: This sample includes further DNA sequences coding for the same CDR3. The chain has TRBV7-9 and TRBJ2-3; D is unclear. CDR3 length: 13 amino acids. Per the germline V gene, CDR1 is SEHNR and CDR2 is FQNEAQ (reference sequence). Trimming stripped 3 bases from V and 1 base from J, with 5 bases between. This CDR3 is CASSFGGTDTQYF. CDR3 coding DNA: TGTGCCAGCAGCTTTGGGGGCACAGATACGCAGTATTTT.

V gene TRBV13 combines with J gene TRBJ2-1; weak D call: TRBD2 (5 bases). V dropped 5 bases and J dropped 6 bases, with 23 bases sitting between them. Looked up from germline, CDR1 is PRHDT and CDR2 is FYEKMQ (reference sequence). The CDR3 totals 17 residues. The CDR3 nucleotides read TGTGCCAGCAGCACACAACGGGGTACTTCTATATTCAATGAGCAGTTCTTC. It encodes CASSTQRGTSIFNEQFF.

This chain joins TRBV19 and TRBJ1-4; no clear D. Germline-derived CDR1 and CDR2 are LNHDA and SQIVND (reference sequence). V dropped 1 base and J dropped 1 base, with 10 bases sitting between them. This CDR3 has 16 amino acids. This chain's CDR3 is CASSIGALRTNEKLFF. The CDR3, as DNA: TGTGCCAGTAGTATAGGGGCCTTACGAACTAATGAAAAACTGTTTTTT. Full variable domain (missing parts from reference TRBV19 and TRBJ1-4): DGGITQSPKYLFRKEGQNVTLSCEQNLNHDAMYWYRQDPGQGLRLIYYSQIVNDFQKGDIAEGYSVSREKKESFPLTVTSAQKNPTAFYLCASSIGALRTNEKLFFGSGTQLSVL.

The chain has TRBV10-3 and TRBJ2-5, with 8 bases fitting TRBD2. In germline, CDR1 is ENHRY, CDR2 SYGVKD. V dropped 0 bases and J dropped 7; count of bases not matched to a gene: 10. The CDR3 consists of 16 residues. The CDR3 spells CAISESSGLAGLTQYF. The CDR3 coding sequence is TGTGCCATCAGTGAGTCTAGCGGACTAGCCGGCCTGACCCAGTACTTC.

The chain uses TRBV27 and TRBJ2-3, with TRBD2 matching 7 bases. V lost 8 bases to trimming and J lost 0 bases; unmatched junction nucleotides: 11. There are 16 residues in the CDR3. Germline V gives CDR1 MNHEY, CDR2 SMNVEV (reference sequence). CDR3 protein: CASVGGRATSTDTQYF. CDR3 DNA sequence: TGTGCCAGCGTCGGGGGGAGGGCAACTAGCACAGATACGCAGTATTTT.

V gene TRBV28 combines with J gene TRBJ1-5; D is perhaps TRBD1 (6 bases). The germline V and J ends were trimmed by 2 bases and 4 bases, with 12 bases remaining between them. Germline V lookup: CDR1 MDHEN, CDR2 SYDVKM. The CDR3 sequence is 15 residues long. CDR3 nucleotide sequence: TGTGCCAGCAGTTTAAAACAGGGTTGGAATCAGCCCCAGCATTTT. Amino acids: CASSLKQGWNQPQHF.

The chain links TRBV9 to TRBJ2-1; weak D call: TRBD2 (6 bases). The germline V gene encodes CDR1 SGDLS and CDR2 YYNGEE. This CDR3 is built from 15 residues. V lost 0 bases and J 6 bases, leaving 13 bases between the germline ends. The CDR3 DNA is TGTGCCAGCAGCGTAGCTGGTACAGCGGGCAATGAGCAGTTCTTC. Translation gives CASSVAGTAGNEQFF.

The genes are TRBV28 and TRBJ1-1, with D tentatively TRBD1 (5 bases). CDR3 length equals 18 residues. Per the germline V gene, CDR1 is MDHEN and CDR2 is SYDVKM. V lost 7 bases to trimming and J lost 0 bases, with 24 bases between them. For the CDR3, the DNA is TGTGCCAGCAACAGAGCGGAGGCCACCCCAGGGATGAACACTGAAGCTTTCTTT. Translated: CASNRAEATPGMNTEAFF.

The chain combines TRBV30 with TRBJ2-3; 8 bases match TRBD2. CDR1 is GTSNPN and CDR2 is SVGIG in the germline V gene (reference sequence). Trimming removed 0 bases from V and 0 bases from J; junction bases left unmatched: 11. The CDR3 has 18 residues. CDR3 loop: CAWSVAAGDLDSTDTQYF. The CDR3, as DNA: TGTGCCTGGAGTGTAGCAGCGGGAGATTTGGATAGCACAGATACGCAGTATTTT.